A selection of T cell receptor beta chains follows, all from one sample in a study of beta chain features in type 1 diabetes. The table came from immunoSEQ multiplex PCR; TCRdb's copy has only in-frame clones and leaves some out. In the table there are roughly 220,000 clones, 16% of which are singletons. Sequences were obtained from naive CD4+ T cells from blood. The receptor set was obtained from a man aged 30 to 45 with type 1 diabetes. The CDR3 runs from the conserved cysteine through the conserved F or W. D genes are given only for firm matches. Clone size, where shown, is once, few, many, or a class for clones that have expanded.

TRBJ2-5,NA,TRBV28,NA,TGTGCCAGCAGTCGAGGGACAAAGAAAGAGACCCAGTACTTC,CASSRGTKKETQYF
TRBJ2-3,few,TRBV7-9,NA,TGTGCCAGCAGCCAAGCGGCTGATACGCAGTATTTT,CASSQAADTQYF
TRBJ2-1,NA,TRBV14,TRBD2,TGTGCCAGCAGCCAACCGGGACTAGCGGGTTTTGGTGAGCAGTTCTTC,CASSQPGLAGFGEQFF
TRBJ2-7,NA,TRBV4-1,NA,TGCGCCAGCAGCCAAGATCTTGGGCCAAACACCAAGGACTTC,CASSQDLGPNTKDF
TRBJ1-2,NA,TRBV30,NA,TGTGCCTGGAGGAGGGATAACTATGGCTACACCTTC,CAWRRDNYGYTF
TRBJ2-7,NA,TRBV28,NA,TGTGCCAGCAGCTTAGACCGCTACGAGCAGTACTTC,CASSLDRYEQYF
TRBJ2-1,few,TRBV14,TRBD2,TGTGCCAGCAGCCAAGCTTGGCGACTAGCGGGCGGCAATGAGCAGTTCTTC,CASSQAWRLAGGNEQFF
TRBJ1-5,NA,TRBV4-1,TRBD1,TGCGCCAGCAGCCCCGACAGGGGGCAACAGCCCCAGCATTTT,CASSPDRGQQPQHF
TRBJ2-5,NA,TRBV5-4,NA,TGTGCCAGCAGCTTCGACCTACAGGGCCGGTGGGAGACCCAGTACTTC,CASSFDLQGRWETQYF
TRBJ1-4,NA,TRBV14,NA,TGTGCCAGCAGCCAAGAACGCTACGAGCCGGAAAAACTGTTTTTT,CASSQERYEPEKLFF
TRBJ2-5,NA,TRBV10-3,NA,TGTGCCATCAAGGGCCAAGAGACCCAGTACTTC,CAIKGQETQYF
TRBJ2-6,NA,TRBV5-1,NA,TGCGCCAGCATCCAGGGGTCTGGGGCCAACGTCCTGACTTTC,CASIQGSGANVLTF
TRBJ2-7,NA,TRBV10-3,TRBD2,TGTGCCATCAGGACGGGAGGATCCTCCTACGAGCAGTACTTC,CAIRTGGSSYEQYF
TRBJ2-3,few,TRBV7-9,TRBD2,TGTGCCAGCAGCCCCGGGGCTAGCGGGAGATCAGATACGCAGTATTTT,CASSPGASGRSDTQYF
TRBJ2-1,few,TRBV10-3,TRBD2,TGTGCCATCAGTGAGTCGAAGCGGGAGAGGCCCTACAATGAGCAGTTCTTC,CAISESKRERPYNEQFF
TRBJ2-7,NA,TRBV13,NA,TGTGCCAGCAGCTTAGCTCCCGGGTACGAGCAGTACTTC,CASSLAPGYEQYF
TRBJ2-4,few,TRBV7-8,TRBD1,TGTGCCAGCAGCGAAAGGGGGCTAGTGCAGAGTAACATTCAGTACTTC,CASSERGLVQSNIQYF
TRBJ2-6,few,TRBV30,NA,TGTGCCTGGAGTCCGGCGGCTCCCTCTGGGGCCAACGTCCTGACTTTC,CAWSPAAPSGANVLTF
TRBJ2-5,few,TRBV28,TRBD1,TGTGCCAGCAGTGGATCGGGGACAGTTCAAGAGACCCAGTACTTC,CASSGSGTVQETQYF
TRBJ2-5,NA,TRBV6-5,TRBD2,TGTGCCAGCAGTTACGAGCGGGAGCTGCCAGGGACCCAGTACTTC,CASSYERELPGTQYF
TRBJ2-4,few,TRBV2,TRBD1,TGTGCCAGCAGTAACCGGGACAGGGAGTACTTC,CASSNRDREYF
TRBJ1-3,few,TRBV7-2,NA,TGTGCCAGCAATCTAGGGACTGGAAACACCATATATTTT,CASNLGTGNTIYF
TRBJ1-5,NA,TRBV7-2,TRBD1,TGTGCCAGCAGCACTCGACAGGGAGAAGGACAGCCCCAGCATTTT,CASSTRQGEGQPQHF
TRBJ2-1,few,TRBV7-9,NA,TGTGCCAGCAGCCCCCCGGAGGGGATAGAGCAGTTCTTC,CASSPPEGIEQFF
TRBJ2-1,NA,TRBV20-1,NA,TGCAGTGCTAGGGGCGGGTTTGAGCAGTTCTTC,CSARGGFEQFF
TRBJ2-1,few,TRBV9,TRBD1,TGTGCCAGCAGTGAAGACAGGGGTGCGTACAATGAGCAGTTCTTC,CASSEDRGAYNEQFF
TRBJ2-7,few,TRBV14,NA,TGTGCCAGCAGCCGGATACCGGGGCGAATTGAGTACTTC,CASSRIPGRIEYF
TRBJ2-5,NA,TRBV7-2,TRBD2,TGTGCCAGCAGCTTCGCGGGGGTTTGGGAGACCCAGTACTTC,CASSFAGVWETQYF
TRBJ2-7,NA,TRBV7-2,NA,TGTGCCAGCAGCTTCACGGACGAGCAGTACTTC,CASSFTDEQYF
TRBJ2-1,NA,TRBV9,TRBD2,TGTGCCAGCGGGCTAGCGGGGTTTAACAATGAGCAGTTCTTC,CASGLAGFNNEQFF
TRBJ2-1,NA,TRBV5-1,TRBD2,TGCGCCAGCAGCTTGGCCGGGACTAGGGAGGGAAATGAGCAGTTCTTC,CASSLAGTREGNEQFF
TRBJ2-1,NA,TRBV18,NA,TGTGCCAGCTCACCTATAAAGACAAGCTCCTACAATGAGCAGTTCTTC,CASSPIKTSSYNEQFF
TRBJ2-4,few,TRBV29-1,NA,TGCAGCGTGGAGTCACTAGGTTATGCCAAAAACATTCAGTACTTC,CSVESLGYAKNIQYF
TRBJ1-1,NA,TRBV29-1,NA,TGCAGCGCCTCGACAGGTGAAGCTTTCTTT,CSASTGEAFF
TRBJ2-7,NA,TRBV27,NA,TGTGCCAGCAAAACTCCCCAGGGTAGCCACGAGCAGTACTTC,CASKTPQGSHEQYF
TRBJ2-2,once,TRBV30,NA,TGTGCCTGGAGTGTCCTAGTTGGGGAGCTGTTTTTT,CAWSVLVGELFF
TRBJ2-4,few,TRBV20-1,NA,TGCAGTGCTAGAGTCAAAAACATTCAGTACTTC,CSARVKNIQYF
TRBJ2-5,few,TRBV28,TRBD1,TGTGCCAGCAGGGAACAGGGGCGAGAGACCCAGTACTTC,CASREQGRETQYF
TRBJ1-2,NA,TRBV29-1,NA,TGCAGCTTAACCGGCGGTAAAGGTGACTACACCTTC,CSLTGGKGDYTF
TRBJ2-6,NA,TRBV9,TRBD1,TGTGCCAGCAGCGTATGGACAGGGGATCCTGGGGCCAACGTCCTGACTTTC,CASSVWTGDPGANVLTF
TRBJ2-1,NA,TRBV5-1,NA,TGCGCCAGCAGCTTGGTAGATTACAATGAGCAGTTCTTC,CASSLVDYNEQFF
TRBJ2-3,NA,TRBV9,TRBD2,TGTGCCAGCAGCGGGGGGACTAGCGGAAGCACAGATACGCAGTATTTT,CASSGGTSGSTDTQYF
TRBJ1-1,NA,TRBV2,NA,TGTGCCAGCAGTGAAGAGGCGGACACTGAAGCTTTCTTT,CASSEEADTEAFF
TRBJ2-4,NA,TRBV7-2,TRBD1,TGTGCCAGCAGCTTGACGGGACAGGGGCACAAAAACATTCAGTACTTC,CASSLTGQGHKNIQYF
TRBJ1-2,few,TRBV7-2,NA,TGTGCCAGCAGCTTCGATTCTTCGGGAGGCTACACCTTC,CASSFDSSGGYTF
TRBJ2-7,once,TRBV5-1,NA,TGCGCCAGCAGCTTGGATCCGGGACAAGCTGCCTACGAGCAGTACTTC,CASSLDPGQAAYEQYF
TRBJ2-1,NA,TRBV7-9,NA,TGTGCCAGCAGCTTAGTGCTAGACTCCTACAATGAGCAGTTCTTC,CASSLVLDSYNEQFF
TRBJ2-5,NA,TRBV10-2,TRBD2,TGCGCCAGCAGTCCCAGCGGGAGGGGAGAGACCCAGTACTTC,CASSPSGRGETQYF
TRBJ2-1,NA,TRBV9,NA,TGTGCCACCTCGAAACGGAACAGCAATGAGCAGTTCTTC,CATSKRNSNEQFF
TRBJ2-3,few,TRBV5-4,NA,TGTGCCAGCAGCACGAACAGGGCTGATACGCAGTATTTT,CASSTNRADTQYF